A single sample gave rise to the 29 T cell receptor beta chains below, sequenced in a study of blood T cell repertoires in COVID-19. Profiling relied on immunoSEQ multiplex PCR, and the TCRdb table lists in-frame clones only, not all of them. The top ten hold roughly 3.5% of the sample, which has 200,000 to 250,000 clones, 82% seen once. Sequenced input: PBMCs or T cells enriched from blood (not recorded which). Source of these receptors: a woman aged 60-75 years who had recovered from COVID-19.

V gene TRBV9 combines with J gene TRBJ2-7; 7 nucleotides line up with TRBD1. V gave up 3 bases and J gave up 3 bases; unmatched junction bases: 6. The length of the CDR3 is 14 residues. The germline CDR1 and CDR2 sequences are SGDLS and YYNGEE. The CDR3 DNA reads as TGTGCCAGCAGCGAGGGGACAGTACTCTACGAGCAGTACTTC. This sequence encodes CASSEGTVLYEQYF.

The rearrangement links TRBV5-4 to TRBJ2-7; tentative D call: TRBD2 (5 bases). The CDR3 is 14 amino acids. The V gene lost 4 bases and the J gene lost 3 bases, with 14 bases spanning the gap. The V gene's germline CDR1 is SGHNT and CDR2 YYREEE (reference sequence). The CDR3: CASSAPGMSYEQYF. The CDR3 DNA follows: TGTGCCAGCAGCGCACCCGGGATGAGCTACGAGCAGTACTTC.

This chain connects TRBV19 to TRBJ2-5, with 8 bases that match TRBD2. Per germline, CDR1 LNHDA and CDR2 SQIVND (reference sequence). CDR3 size: 17 residues. V lost 4 bases, J lost 4 bases, and 14 bases stayed unmatched. The CDR3 nucleotides are TGTGCCAGTAGTACCCTACCCATAGCGGGACTGGGAGAGACCCAGTACTTC. Protein sequence: CASSTLPIAGLGETQYF.

V usage is TRBV7-3 and J usage is TRBJ2-2; D might be TRBD2 (5 bases). The CDR3 length is 14 residues. The V end was cut by 4 bases, the J end by 2 bases, with 8 bases between. Germline V CDR1 and CDR2: SGHTA, FQGTGA. The CDR3 protein is CASSSRGNTGELFF. The CDR3, as DNA: TGTGCCAGCAGCTCCCGGGGTAACACCGGGGAGCTGTTTTTT.

The rearrangement joins TRBV19 to TRBJ2-4; D possibly corresponds to TRBD1 (6 bases). Trimming removed 7 bases at V and 0 bases at J, with 16 bases between. CDR3 length: 16 amino acids. Germline V gene lookup returns CDR1 LNHDA and CDR2 SQIVND (reference sequence). The CDR3 coding sequence is TGTGCCAGTACCAAAAAAGGACAGCTAGCCAAAAACATTCAGTACTTC. As protein: CASTKKGQLAKNIQYF. The full variable domain, completed using reference TRBV19 and TRBJ2-4, is DGGITQSPKYLFRKEGQNVTLSCEQNLNHDAMYWYRQDPGQGLRLIYYSQIVNDFQKGDIAEGYSVSREKKESFPLTVTSAQKNPTAFYLCASTKKGQLAKNIQYFGAGTRLSVL.

The genes are TRBV7-8 and TRBJ1-4; D is perhaps TRBD1 (5 bases). The V end was cut by 1 base, the J end by 0 bases, with 15 bases between. Looked up from germline, CDR1 is SGHVS and CDR2 is FQNEAQ. This CDR3 contains 18 residues. The CDR3 region is CASSLGTTVTATNEKLFF. The CDR3 DNA follows: TGTGCCAGCAGCTTAGGAACGACAGTAACTGCAACTAATGAAAAACTGTTTTTT.

The chain has TRBV7-2 and TRBJ2-7; 8 bases map to TRBD2. CDR1 is SGHTA, CDR2 FQGNSA, per germline. The J segment lost 5 bases and the V segment lost 4 bases, leaving 10 bases of the junction unmatched. The CDR3 covers 15 residues. The CDR3, as DNA: TGTGCCAGCAGCTCAACTAGCGGAGGGGTCAACGAGCAGTACTTC. Its protein product is CASSSTSGGVNEQYF.

This chain connects TRBV7-2 to TRBJ2-3, with 8 bases that match TRBD1. Looked up from germline, CDR1 is SGHTA and CDR2 is FQGNSA. The CDR3 loop spans 17 amino acids. The ends lost 5 bases at V and 3 bases at J; junction bases unmatched: 13. As DNA, the CDR3 is TGTGCCAGCAGCCCCCCCTTTGGACAGGGAAAAACAGATACGCAGTATTTT. Residues: CASSPPFGQGKTDTQYF.

This chain uses TRBV5-1 with TRBJ2-5; D is ambiguous. The V and J ends lost 3 bases and 2 bases respectively, with 8 bases between them. This CDR3 spans 13 amino acids. Germline V CDR1 and CDR2: SGHRS, YFSETQ. The CDR3 region is CASSSTPQETQYF. CDR3 DNA sequence: TGCGCCAGCAGCTCGACACCACAAGAGACCCAGTACTTC.

The chain combines TRBV3-1 (or the pseudogene TRBV3-2) with TRBJ2-5; D possibly corresponds to TRBD2 (5 bases). The CDR3 runs 15 residues. Germline V gene data show CDR1 as LGHDT and CDR2 as YNNKEL (reference sequence). Trimming took off 1 base at V and 1 base at J, with 10 bases between the two ends. CDR3 loop: CASSQGTPTQETQYF. DNA for the CDR3: TGTGCCAGCAGCCAAGGGACTCCCACCCAAGAGACCCAGTACTTC.

The J gene is TRBJ2-2, the V gene TRBV6-5; D is possibly TRBD2 (5 bases). Germline values: CDR1 MNHEY, CDR2 SVGAGI. Deletions cut 2 bases from V and 0 bases from J, with 7 bases between. The CDR3 is 15 amino acids. CDR3 amino acids: CASSYVGANTGELFF. CDR3 nucleotide sequence: TGTGCCAGCAGTTACGTGGGAGCGAACACCGGGGAGCTGTTTTTT.

This chain links TRBV10-3 with TRBJ2-1; D may be TRBD1 (5 bases). The germline V gene has CDR1 ENHRY and CDR2 SYGVKD. The CDR3 is 13 amino acids. The germline V and J ends were trimmed by 4 bases and 4 bases, with 8 bases remaining between them. CDR3 coding DNA: TGTGCCATCAGTGCGACAGTATACAATGAGCAGTTCTTC. Translating it yields CAISATVYNEQFF.

V usage is TRBV5-8 and J usage is TRBJ2-7; TRBD2 might be the D (6 bases). The CDR3 length is 14 residues. Germline CDR1 is SGHTS and CDR2 is YDEGEE. V lost 3 bases and J lost 3, with 13 bases in between. Written as DNA, the CDR3 is TGTGCCAGCAGCTCCAGGGCGGGGAGCTACGAGCAGTACTTC. Protein product: CASSSRAGSYEQYF.

J is TRBJ2-3 and V is TRBV7-3; 7 positions agree with TRBD1. This CDR3 is built from 14 residues. Germline V gene lookup returns CDR1 SGHTA and CDR2 FQGTGA. Trimming removed 1 base from V and 9 bases from J; junction bases left unmatched: 7. This CDR3 reads CASSLNTGAGTQYF. In DNA, the CDR3 is TGTGCCAGCAGCTTAAATACAGGGGCCGGCACGCAGTATTTT.

This chain joins TRBV7-7 and TRBJ2-5, with TRBD1 as a possible D gene (6 bases). The ends were cut back, 5 bases at V and 5 bases at J, with 21 bases in the middle. CDR1 SSHAT and CDR2 FNYEAQ come from the germline V gene (reference sequence). The CDR3 totals 16 residues. DNA for the CDR3: TGTGCCAGCAGCCAAGGGCTAGCACCAGGGGAGGAGACCCAGTACTTC. This translates into CASSQGLAPGEETQYF.

This clone showed up just once. This chain uses TRBV5-1 with TRBJ1-2; 11 bases are shared with TRBD1. The V gene's germline CDR1 is SGHRS and CDR2 YFSETQ. V shed 4 bases and J 7 bases; nucleotides not matched to a gene: 9. The CDR3 has 15 residues. The CDR3 bases are TGCGCCAGCAGCGCCACAGGGACAGGGGGTCTTGGCTACACCTTC. It specifies CASSATGTGGLGYTF.

Concerning this clone: This specimen includes other DNA sequences encoding the same CDR3. DNA of the CDR3: TGTGCCAGCAGCGTCTCAGGGGGCACAGATACGCAGTATTTT. Protein: CASSVSGGTDTQYF. The chain links TRBV9 to TRBJ2-3; the D gene is possibly TRBD1 (6 bases). Trimming removed 2 bases from V and 1 base from J, with 8 bases in between. The CDR3 is 14 amino acids. Germline V lookup: CDR1 SGDLS, CDR2 YYNGEE.

This chain joins TRBV7-9 and TRBJ1-2; 7 bases agree with TRBD1. In germline, CDR1 is SEHNR, CDR2 FQNEAQ (reference sequence). The CDR3 is 13 amino acids. V trimming: 4 bases; J trimming: 4 bases; junction bases outside the gene matches: 3. DNA of the CDR3: TGTGCCAGCAGCTCGGACAGGTTCTATGGCTACACCTTC. It yields the protein CASSSDRFYGYTF.

V and J are TRBV7-2 and TRBJ2-1, with TRBD1 identical over 7 bases. In germline, CDR1 is SGHTA, CDR2 FQGNSA. J gave up 0 bases and V 5 bases, and 7 bases lay outside the gene matches. The CDR3 contains 16 residues. The CDR3 loop reads CASSQPGQSSYNEQFF. CDR3 coding DNA: TGTGCCAGCAGCCAACCGGGACAGAGCTCCTACAATGAGCAGTTCTTC.

The J gene is TRBJ1-5, the V gene TRBV2, with TRBD1 matching 7 bases. Looked up from germline, CDR1 is SNHLY and CDR2 is FYNNEI. V lost 3 bases and J lost 5; bases outside the gene matches: 4. The CDR3 covers 14 residues. Here the CDR3 reads CASSELTGDQPQHF. In DNA, the CDR3 is TGTGCCAGCAGTGAGCTTACAGGGGATCAGCCCCAGCATTTT.

The CDR3 protein is CASSLGGQTHYGYTF. The DNA of the CDR3 is TGTGCCAGCAGCTTAGGGGGGCAGACACACTATGGCTACACCTTC. The chain is built from TRBV7-2 and TRBJ1-2, with TRBD1 as a possible D gene (6 bases). The ends were cut back, 1 base at V and 3 bases at J, with 12 bases in the middle. The CDR3 runs to 15 residues. The germline CDR1 and CDR2 sequences are SGHTA and FQGNSA. The entire variable domain, with the rest obtained from reference TRBV7-2 and TRBJ1-2, is as follows: GAGVSQSPSNKVTEKGKDVELRCDPISGHTALYWYRQSLGQGLEFLIYFQGNSAPDKSGLPSDRFSAERTGGSVSTLTIQRTQQEDSAVYLCASSLGGQTHYGYTFGSGTRLTVV.

The chain uses TRBV11-2 and TRBJ2-7, with D tentatively TRBD1 (5 bases). With 0 bases removed from V and 5 bases from J, the gap between germline ends came to 11 bases. The CDR3 has 14 residues. Germline values: CDR1 SGHAT, CDR2 FQNNGV. The CDR3: CASSLEGLAHEQYF. CDR3 nucleotides: TGTGCCAGCAGCTTAGAGGGGCTTGCGCACGAGCAGTACTTC. Full variable domain (rest looked up from reference TRBV11-2 and TRBJ2-7): EAGVAQSPRYKIIEKRQSVAFWCNPISGHATLYWYQQILGQGPKLLIQFQNNGVVDDSQLPKDRFSAERLKGVDSTLKIQPAKLEDSAVYLCASSLEGLAHEQYFGPGTRLTVT.

The genes are TRBV7-3 and TRBJ2-1, with no clear D. The germline V gene has CDR1 SGHTA and CDR2 FQGTGA. V gave up 5 bases and J gave up 0 bases, with 14 bases separating them. The CDR3 has 16 amino acids. CDR3 in amino acids: CASSQLPGSSYNEQFF. The CDR3 DNA reads as TGTGCCAGCAGCCAATTACCCGGTAGCTCCTACAATGAGCAGTTCTTC.

This rearrangement joins TRBV19 to TRBJ1-5; tentative D call: TRBD1 (6 bases). From germline, CDR1 is LNHDA and CDR2 SQIVND (reference sequence). Trimming pared 7 bases from V and 4 bases from J, leaving 14 bases between. This CDR3 contains 14 residues. CDR3 in DNA: TGTGCCAGTACCGAGGACAGATGGAATCAGCCCCAGCATTTT. Its translation: CASTEDRWNQPQHF. The variable domain in full, with the rest retrieved from reference TRBV19 and TRBJ1-5, is DGGITQSPKYLFRKEGQNVTLSCEQNLNHDAMYWYRQDPGQGLRLIYYSQIVNDFQKGDIAEGYSVSREKKESFPLTVTSAQKNPTAFYLCASTEDRWNQPQHFGDGTRLSIL.

The J gene is TRBJ2-7, the V gene TRBV3-1 (or the pseudogene TRBV3-2); TRBD1 aligns across 7 bases. The CDR3 sequence is 14 residues long. V dropped 4 bases and J dropped 0; count of bases not matched to a gene: 3. Germline V gene lookup returns CDR1 LGHDT and CDR2 YNNKEL (reference sequence). The CDR3 DNA reads as TGTGCCAGCAGCCGGGGACAGTCCTCCTACGAGCAGTACTTC. Protein: CASSRGQSSYEQYF.

The rearrangement links TRBV5-6 to TRBJ2-2, with a tentative D call TRBD1 (6 bases). The CDR3 contains 16 residues. From germline, CDR1 is SGHDT and CDR2 YYEEEE. With 5 bases removed from V and 6 bases from J, the gap between germline ends came to 20 bases. The CDR3 coding sequence is TGTGCCAGCAGTTTCGGAACAGGGTTCCGGGCCGGGGAGCTGTTTTTT. Its protein product is CASSFGTGFRAGELFF.

V and J are TRBV3-1 (or the pseudogene TRBV3-2) and TRBJ1-3; no clear D gene. This CDR3 is 16 amino acids long. The germline gives CDR1 LGHDT, CDR2 YNNKEL (reference sequence). V gave up 3 bases and J gave up 0 bases, with 12 bases separating them. CDR3 region: CASSHRPGFSGNTIYF. The DNA for the CDR3 is TGTGCCAGCAGCCACAGACCGGGATTCTCTGGAAACACCATATATTTT.

This clone came up once. V and J are TRBV3-1 (or the pseudogene TRBV3-2) and TRBJ2-5, with 12 bases lining up with TRBD2. Trimming at V came to 1 base and at J to 5 bases, leaving 2 bases not matched to a gene. The germline V gene encodes CDR1 LGHDT and CDR2 YNNKEL (reference sequence). The CDR3 has 15 amino acids. This CDR3 reads CASSQGTSGVETQYF. CDR3 DNA: TGTGCCAGCAGCCAAGGGACTAGCGGGGTGGAGACCCAGTACTTC.

This chain uses TRBV27 with TRBJ1-6, with TRBD1 matching over 7 bases. CDR3 length: 11 residues. V dropped 9 bases and J dropped 10; count of bases not matched to a gene: 3. Germline assignment: CDR1 MNHEY and CDR2 SMNVEV (reference sequence). CDR3 protein: CASGTESPLHF. The CDR3 nucleotides read TGTGCCAGTGGGACAGAATCACCCCTCCACTTT.